This TCR beta chain originates from a study of control samples from healthy donors and cancer patients. The CDR3 has 11 residues. The germline CDR1 and CDR2 sequences are DFQATT and SNEGSKA (reference sequence). V dropped 0 bases and J dropped 15 bases, with 12 bases sitting between them. The protocol was immunoSEQ multiplex PCR, while the TCRdb copy is restricted to in-frame clones and leaves out a portion. Of over 150,000 clones in the sample, about 93% were seen once. This sequence originates from a man between 18 and 29 years old in good health. This chain connects TRBV20-1 to TRBJ2-1; no reliable D call. The sequenced sample was blood. CDR3 loop: CSARDPPLGFF. As DNA, the CDR3 is TGCAGTGCTAGAGATCCTCCCCTCGGGTTCTTC.